This entry lists 9 T cell receptor beta chains sequenced from one sample in a study of shared clonotypes between healthy human individuals. Naive CD8 cells lacked CD45RO and underwent positive selection for CCR7, leaving out terminally differentiated effector memory CD45RA+ cells. The table came from immunoSEQ multiplex PCR; TCRdb's copy has only in-frame clones and leaves some out. This sample yields under 850,000 clones, of which 80% to 95% are seen a single time; around 24% belongs to the top ten. The specimen sequenced was naive CD8+ T cells sorted from blood. The receptors derive from a man aged 25 to 45 in good health.

The chain uses TRBV6-5 and TRBJ1-4; TRBD1 aligns across 8 bases. V was clipped by 2 bases and J by 4 bases; unmatched bases: 0. The CDR3 is 14 amino acids. Germline lookup yields CDR1 MNHEY and CDR2 SVGAGI. The DNA of the CDR3 is TGTGCCAGCAGTTACGGACAGGGTAATGAAAAACTGTTTTTT. This codes for CASSYGQGNEKLFF.

This clone occurred once. V gene TRBV27 combines with J gene TRBJ1-5, with 9 bases lining up with TRBD1. Trimming cost V 5 bases and J 5 bases; bases outside gene matches: 4. Germline CDR1 and CDR2: MNHEY and SMNVEV (reference sequence). The CDR3 extends over 14 amino acids. CDR3 sequence (DNA): TGTGCCAGCAGTATGACAGGGGGGCATCAGCCCCAGCATTTT. Its translation is CASSMTGGHQPQHF.

This clone has a single count. This rearrangement joins TRBV5-4 to TRBJ2-2; weak D call: TRBD1 (6 bases). Germline CDR1 SGHNT, CDR2 YYREEE (reference sequence). Trimming removed 3 bases at V and 5 bases at J, with 8 bases between. The CDR3 consists of 13 residues. This CDR3 reads CASSWGQTGELFF. The CDR3 DNA follows: TGTGCCAGCAGCTGGGGACAAACCGGGGAGCTGTTTTTT.

This chain links TRBV11-3 with TRBJ2-2; 16 nucleotides line up with TRBD2. CDR1 is SGHNT, CDR2 YENEEA, per germline. The CDR3 consists of 18 residues. J was trimmed by 0 bases and V by 5 bases; bases with no gene match: 3. The CDR3 is CASSPGLAGGPNTGELFF. The CDR3 coding sequence is TGTGCCAGCAGCCCGGGACTAGCGGGAGGGCCGAACACCGGGGAGCTGTTTTTT. Full variable domain (remainder filled in from reference TRBV11-3 and TRBJ2-2): EAGVVQSPRYKIIEKKQPVAFWCNPISGHNTLYWYLQNLGQGPELLIRYENEEAVDDSQLPKDRFSAERLKGVDSTLKIQPAELGDSAVYLCASSPGLAGGPNTGELFFGEGSRLTVL.

The rearrangement uses TRBV5-8 and TRBJ2-5; 9 nucleotides match TRBD1. CDR1 is SGHTS, CDR2 YDEGEE, per germline. Trimming took 4 bases from V and 5 from J; bases not matched to a gene: 6. The CDR3 covers 14 residues. CDR3: CASSLGTGRETQYF. DNA of the CDR3: TGTGCCAGCAGCCTCGGGACAGGGCGGGAGACCCAGTACTTC.

The chain uses TRBV19 and TRBJ2-7, with a weak D call TRBD2 (6 bases). Trimming took off 3 bases at V and 3 bases at J, with 12 bases between the two ends. The CDR3 spans 14 residues. CDR1 and CDR2 (germline): LNHDA, SQIVND (reference sequence). DNA of the CDR3: TGTGCCAGTAGTATCCGGCGGGACGACTACGAGCAGTACTTC. It specifies CASSIRRDDYEQYF.

This rearrangement joins TRBV28 to TRBJ2-7; TRBD2 matches 11 bases. The germline V gene encodes CDR1 MDHEN and CDR2 SYDVKM. V trimming: 4 bases; J trimming: 2 bases; junction bases outside the gene matches: 10. The CDR3 runs 17 residues. The CDR3 DNA reads TGTGCCAGCAGTTCGAAACCGACTAGCGGGAATCCCTACGAGCAGTACTTC. This codes for CASSSKPTSGNPYEQYF.

J is TRBJ2-7 and V is TRBV7-8, with D maybe TRBD1 (6 bases). The germline V and J ends were trimmed by 5 bases and 2 bases, with 19 bases remaining between them. The CDR3 is made up of 16 amino acids. Germline V gene data show CDR1 as SGHVS and CDR2 as FQNEAQ. The DNA for the CDR3 is TGTGCCAGCAGCGCCCCCTCCGGGACATCGACCTACGAGCAGTACTTC. Residues: CASSAPSGTSTYEQYF.

This rearrangement joins TRBV6-1 to TRBJ2-1; 10 positions agree with TRBD2. Germline trimming cut 9 bases from V and 7 bases from J; bases unmatched to any gene: 12. The CDR3 spans 15 residues. Per the germline V gene, CDR1 is MNHNS and CDR2 is SASEGT. DNA for the CDR3: TGTGCCAGTGGGGGCCTAGCGGGGGTCCTAAATGAGCAGTTCTTC. Translation gives CASGGLAGVLNEQFF.